This T cell receptor (beta chain) was captured by sequencing in a study of T-cell reconstitution after alpha-beta-depleted transplantation in children. A TCRbeta library incorporating unique molecular identifiers was prepared. TCRdb reprocessed the PCR reads via MiXCR and lists one record per CDR3 protein. Altogether 500,000 to 750,000 distinct CDR3 sequences are present, 25% to 30% being singletons, with the ten largest covering just over 35%. To note about this clonotype: The antigen remains undetermined.

The study's findings and limits: Some patients' high day-60 TCRbeta diversity was traced to surviving recipient T cells and thymic progenitors. Expanded clones from the graft, numbering several hundred, reportedly supplied alpha-beta T cells about two months after transplant. Among T cells one year after transplant, newly produced cells accounted for most counts and diversity.

V dropped 5 bases and J dropped 1 base, with 2 bases sitting between them. This CDR3 region has 10 residues. Germline V gene data show CDR1 as DFQATT and CDR2 as SNEGSKA (reference sequence). The chain carries TRBV20-1 and TRBJ1-1; D unclear. Source: PBMCs, taken before TCRalphabeta/CD19-depleted stem cell transplant. The sequence derives from a boy under two years old with Wiskott-Aldrich syndrome, due to receive a stem cell transplant. In nucleotides, the CDR3 is TGCAGTGCTCAGAACACTGAAGCTTTCTTT. Amino acid sequence: CSAQNTEAFF.